Below are 16 T cell receptor beta chains sequenced from a single sample in a study of T cell repertoires in cytomegalovirus infection. Antigens of these TCRs are unknown. TCRdb ran MiXCR on the reads and lists one entry per CDR3 protein. Of around 800,000 distinct CDR3 sequences in the sample, over 25% were seen once. This specimen was cultured CD8+ T cells from PBMCs, taken from culture after CMV antigen stimulation. The receptor source for this set is a human donor in good health (CMV status not recorded). Some clones in this sample may be carry-over from other donors' samples.

This chain connects TRBV11-2 to TRBJ1-1; D perhaps matches TRBD1 (6 bases). Germline loops: CDR1 SGHAT, CDR2 FQNNGV. There are 15 residues in the CDR3. V gave up 2 bases and J gave up 4 bases, with 14 bases separating them. Here the CDR3 DNA reads TGTGCCAGCAGCTTACCCGGACAGATCTTCACTGAAGCTTTCTTT. It yields the protein CASSLPGQIFTEAFF.

The genes are TRBV11-2 and TRBJ2-7; 7 bases align to TRBD1. Germline lookup yields CDR1 SGHAT and CDR2 FQNNGV. The V and J ends lost 1 base and 6 bases, in that order; junction bases with no gene match: 9. The CDR3 spans 15 residues. CDR3 coding DNA: TGTGCCAGCAGCTTAGGTACAGGGGCGGTAGGCGAGCAGTACTTC. Translating it yields CASSLGTGAVGEQYF.

A few counts support this clonotype. The rearrangement joins TRBV7-6 to TRBJ2-1; D remains unclear. This CDR3 region has 14 residues. CDR1 SGHVS and CDR2 FNYEAQ come from the germline V gene. Trimming took 1 base from V and 8 from J, leaving 12 bases between them. The CDR3 bases are TGTGCCAGCAGCTTAGGAGGCGGTTTAGATGAGCAGTTCTTC. Translating gives CASSLGGGLDEQFF.

This clonotype was observed at least ten times. This chain joins TRBV7-6 and TRBJ1-4; D gene uncertain. This CDR3 comprises 15 residues. Trimming stripped 5 bases from V and 6 bases from J, with 16 bases between. In germline, CDR1 is SGHVS, CDR2 FNYEAQ. CDR3 nucleotide sequence: TGTGCCAGCAGCCCGAGGACGAGTGTCTATGAAAAACTGTTTTTT. Translated: CASSPRTSVYEKLFF.

This sequence joins TRBV4-1 and TRBJ2-3; TRBD1 agrees at 7 bases. The CDR3 is made up of 17 amino acids. The trim removed 2 bases at V and 0 bases at J, leaving 8 bases unmatched. The germline V gene encodes CDR1 MGHRA and CDR2 YSYEKL. The CDR3 DNA follows: TGCGCCAGCAGCCAATCGAGGGTACAGGGGAGCACAGATACGCAGTATTTT. Residues: CASSQSRVQGSTDTQYF.

As DNA, the CDR3 is TGTGCCAGCAGTGAATATAGCGGGGGCGCGAACACCGGGGAGCTGTTTTTT. As protein: CASSEYSGGANTGELFF. The rearrangement uses TRBV25-1 and TRBJ2-2; 9 bases fit TRBD2. V was clipped by 0 bases and J by 0 bases; unmatched bases: 2. Germline values: CDR1 MGHDK, CDR2 SYGVNS. The CDR3 runs 17 residues.

This clonotype turned up a few times. CDR3 nucleotide sequence: TGTGCCAGCAGTTTATTCTGGGCAACGAACACCGGGGAGCTGTTTTTT. Amino acids: CASSLFWATNTGELFF. The V gene is TRBV12-3 or TRBV12-4, the J gene TRBJ2-2; the D is unclear. The ends were cut back, 2 bases at V and 0 bases at J, with 10 bases in the middle. The CDR3 has 16 amino acids.

Only a few counts were recorded for this clonotype. V and J are TRBV12-3 or TRBV12-4 and TRBJ1-6; D is unresolved. V was pared by 4 bases and J by 0 bases, with 4 bases between. This CDR3 spans 14 amino acids. CDR3 in amino acids: CASSWYSYNSPLHF. The CDR3 DNA follows: TGTGCCAGCAGTTGGTACTCCTATAATTCACCCCTCCACTTT.

The chain carries TRBV7-9 and TRBJ2-7; 10 bases match TRBD2. This CDR3 is 15 amino acids long. Trimming cost V 6 bases and J 5 bases; bases outside gene matches: 10. Looked up from germline, CDR1 is SEHNR and CDR2 is FQNEAQ (reference sequence). This CDR3 is CASRRSGGLLDEQYF. DNA of the CDR3: TGTGCCAGCAGACGTAGCGGGGGGCTTCTCGACGAGCAGTACTTC.

The gene calls are TRBV6-6 and TRBJ1-5; D perhaps matches TRBD1 (5 bases). The CDR3 is 16 amino acids. Trimming removed 5 bases at V and 0 bases at J, with 14 bases between. Germline V gives CDR1 MNHNY, CDR2 SVGAGI (reference sequence). CDR3: CASSPGGAYSNQPQHF. DNA for the CDR3: TGTGCCAGCAGTCCGGGGGGAGCTTATAGCAATCAGCCCCAGCATTTT.

At least ten counts were recorded for this clonotype. The chain employs TRBV6-5 and TRBJ2-1; D not certain. V was shortened by 0 bases and J by 0 bases, with 9 bases between the two germline ends. From germline, CDR1 is MNHEY and CDR2 SVGAGI. The CDR3 consists of 16 residues. CDR3: CASSYSFGRSYNEQFF. In DNA form, the CDR3 reads TGTGCCAGCAGTTACTCGTTCGGGCGCTCCTACAATGAGCAGTTCTTC.

This clonotype was detected ten times or more. The chain uses TRBV28 and TRBJ2-1, with TRBD1 matching over 10 bases. Germline V CDR1 and CDR2: MDHEN, SYDVKM. This CDR3 is built from 16 residues. The trim removed 1 base at V and 5 bases at J, leaving 5 bases unmatched. The CDR3 DNA sequence: TGTGCCAGCAGTTTATATCGGACAGGGGGTAACAATGAGCAGTTCTTC. Translated, it gives CASSLYRTGGNNEQFF.

Regarding this clonotype: This likely comes from a read error, as the CDR3 has no conserved phenylalanine or tryptophan at its end. V is TRBV2 and J is TRBJ2-7; D unclear. The V and J ends lost 4 bases and 7 bases respectively, with 5 bases between them. Germline values: CDR1 SNHLY, CDR2 FYNNEI. CDR3 size: 10 residues. In nucleotides, the CDR3 is TGTGCCAGCAGTGGGAAAGAGCAGTACTCC. Its protein is CASSGKEQYS.

This chain links TRBV6-6 with TRBJ1-2; D is uncertain. V was pared by 0 bases and J by 4 bases, with 9 bases between. Germline CDR1 reads MNHNY; CDR2 reads SVGAGI (reference sequence). The CDR3 runs 14 residues. DNA for the CDR3: TGTGCCAGCAGTTACTCACAGACTTTCTATGGCTACACCTTC. Protein sequence: CASSYSQTFYGYTF.

The rearrangement uses TRBV27 and TRBJ2-7; 7 bases agree with TRBD1. With V trimmed by 8 bases and J by 0 bases, 1 base remained unmatched. Germline V gives CDR1 MNHEY, CDR2 SMNVEV (reference sequence). The CDR3 has 12 residues. The CDR3 DNA reads TGTGCCAGCGGGACAGACTCCTACGAGCAGTACTTC. It specifies CASGTDSYEQYF.

The sample holds a few counts of this clonotype. The chain links TRBV7-6 to TRBJ2-1; D remains unclear. Germline V gene data show CDR1 as SGHVS and CDR2 as FNYEAQ. Trimming removed 5 bases from V and 9 bases from J, with 11 bases in between. The CDR3 loop spans 12 amino acids. CDR3 region: CASSPRSSEQFF. CDR3 nucleotides: TGTGCCAGCAGCCCGAGGAGCTCTGAGCAGTTCTTC.